This T cell receptor (beta chain) emerged from a study of blood T cell repertoires in COVID-19. Study at large: Both acute and convalescent COVID-19 samples were obtained from the United States, Italy and Spain. Sample material is recorded as cDNA or gDNA derived from T cells, B-cell-depleted T cells, or PBMCs.

Only in-frame clones appear in the TCRdb table, and some are missing; sequencing was by immunoSEQ multiplex PCR. The data show 180,000 or so clones, 80% to 90% seen once. The CDR3 is 16 amino acids. Trimming cost V 4 bases and J 0 bases, with 10 bases left between them. Germline lookup yields CDR1 LGHDT and CDR2 YNNKEL (reference sequence). The TCR was taken from a man in his 60s with acute or convalescent COVID-19. The chain has TRBV3-1 (or the pseudogene TRBV3-2) and TRBJ2-6, with a possible D match to TRBD2 (5 bases). The sequencing sample was made of peripheral blood. This CDR3 reads CASSPPGISGANVLTF. CDR3 DNA: TGTGCCAGCAGCCCCCCCGGGATCTCTGGGGCCAACGTCCTGACTTTC.